These 8 T cell receptor beta chains originate from one sample sequenced in a study of shared clonotypes between healthy human individuals. The repertoire was sequenced with immunoSEQ multiplex PCR; TCRdb's copy has only in-frame clones and lacks some. Among hundreds of thousands of clones listed, more than 75% were seen once. The sequenced sample consisted of memory CD8+ T cells sorted from blood. The subset was: CD45RO+ cells pooled with CCR7-negative TemRA cells. The receptors were sampled from a man between 18 and 29 years old in good health.

The rearrangement uses TRBV7-2 and TRBJ2-7; D not resolved. The CDR3 sequence is 13 residues long. Germline lookup yields CDR1 SGHTA and CDR2 FQGNSA. The V and J ends lost 1 base and 2 bases respectively, with 6 bases between them. The CDR3 region is CASSLEAAYEQYF. CDR3 DNA: TGTGCCAGCAGCTTAGAGGCAGCCTACGAGCAGTACTTC.

The chain carries TRBV4-1 and TRBJ2-1; 12 nucleotides line up with TRBD2. J gave up 7 bases and V 0 bases, and 4 bases lay outside the gene matches. The CDR3 length is 16 residues. Germline V gene data show CDR1 as MGHRA and CDR2 as YSYEKL. CDR3 DNA: TGCGCCAGCAGCCAAGATAGGGGGACTAGCGGGAATGAGCAGTTCTTC. It encodes CASSQDRGTSGNEQFF.

The chain links TRBV11-1 to TRBJ1-1; D remains unclear. Germline assignment: CDR1 SGHAT and CDR2 FQDESV (reference sequence). Trimming took off 1 base at V and 2 bases at J, with 11 bases between the two ends. The CDR3 totals 15 residues. CDR3 residues: CASSLEAQRNTEAFF. CDR3 in DNA: TGTGCCAGCAGCTTAGAGGCACAGAGAAACACTGAAGCTTTCTTT.

CDR3 DNA: TGCGCCAGCAGCCGGGTTGCGCGGAATGAAAAACTGTTTTTT. This translates into CASSRVARNEKLFF. This sequence joins TRBV10-2 and TRBJ1-4; D gene ambiguous. V gave up 6 bases and J gave up 5 bases, with 13 bases separating them. The CDR3 spans 14 residues. CDR1 is WSHSY, CDR2 SAAADI, per germline.

The chain carries TRBV10-2 and TRBJ1-5, with TRBD1 as a possible D gene (6 bases). V lost 8 bases and J 1 base, leaving 12 bases between the germline ends. CDR1 and CDR2 (germline): WSHSY, SAAADI. There are 14 residues in the CDR3. The CDR3 bases are TGCGCCAGCCTCCGGACAGACAGCAATCAGCCCCAGCATTTT. Protein product: CASLRTDSNQPQHF.

A word on this clone: The same CDR3 arises from other DNA sequences in this sample as well. The chain combines TRBV27 with TRBJ2-7; D may be TRBD2 (6 bases). The V gene's germline CDR1 is MNHEY and CDR2 SMNVEV (reference sequence). The CDR3 covers 13 residues. The ends were cut back, 5 bases at V and 1 base at J, with 9 bases in the middle. The CDR3 bases are TGTGCCAGCAGTCCGGGACTTTCCTACGAGCAGTACTTC. This gives the protein CASSPGLSYEQYF.

V usage is TRBV6-5 and J usage is TRBJ2-5; 8 nucleotides align to TRBD2. V shed 2 bases, J shed 5 bases, and the junction held 4 bases outside the gene matches. The germline V gene encodes CDR1 MNHEY and CDR2 SVGAGI. This CDR3 is built from 14 residues. The CDR3 loop reads CASSYLASGETQYF. The DNA of the CDR3 is TGTGCCAGCAGTTACCTGGCTAGCGGGGAGACCCAGTACTTC.

The chain uses TRBV30 and TRBJ2-7, with 10 positions matching TRBD1. The J segment lost 5 bases and the V segment lost 7 bases, leaving 5 bases of the junction unmatched. The germline CDR1 and CDR2 sequences are GTSNPN and SVGIG (reference sequence). CDR3 length: 12 residues. CDR3 nucleotides: TGTGCCTATGAGACAGGGGGCGACGAGCAGTACTTC. Protein sequence: CAYETGGDEQYF.